The next 30 T cell receptor beta chains were all read from a single sample in a study of identical twins. TCRdb reanalysed the 5' RACE reads using MiXCR and keeps one entry per CDR3 protein. Of some 630,000 distinct CDR3 sequences in the sample, 7% to 7.5% are singletons; the top ten hold roughly 1.5%. The data were also submitted as part of a second study, on yellow fever vaccine responses in identical twins.

The sequenced material came from PBMCs. These receptors came from a woman aged 18-29 years in good health.

This chain uses TRBV7-6 with TRBJ2-2; D possibly corresponds to TRBD1 (6 bases). Between the trimmed V and J ends, which lost 5 bases and 7 bases, there was a span of 17 bases. The CDR3 covers 15 residues. Germline loops: CDR1 SGHVS, CDR2 FNYEAQ. The chain's CDR3 is CASSEALQGNGELFF. The CDR3 bases are TGTGCCAGCAGCGAAGCTCTACAGGGTAACGGGGAGCTGTTTTTT.

This clonotype was detected ten times or more. The chain links TRBV28 to TRBJ2-1; the match to TRBD2 covers 9 bases. V trimming: 8 bases; J trimming: 5 bases; junction bases outside the gene matches: 13. The V gene's germline CDR1 is MDHEN and CDR2 SYDVKM. The CDR3 runs to 16 residues. CDR3 protein: CASVSLAGVENNEQFF. CDR3 nucleotide sequence: TGTGCCAGCGTGTCCTTAGCGGGAGTGGAGAACAATGAGCAGTTCTTC.

This clonotype was picked up a small number of times. The chain couples TRBV6-1 to TRBJ1-1; 12 bases are a match to TRBD1. The germline V gene has CDR1 MNHNS and CDR2 SASEGT. The CDR3 length is 15 residues. Trimming at V came to 5 bases and at J to 7 bases, leaving 8 bases not matched to a gene. This chain's CDR3 is CASSLGTGGNSEAFF. CDR3 sequence (DNA): TGTGCCAGCAGTCTAGGGACAGGGGGCAATAGTGAAGCTTTCTTT.

This clonotype showed up just a few times. The V and J genes are TRBV10-3 and TRBJ2-5, with a tentative D call TRBD2 (5 bases). This CDR3 comprises 18 residues. V shed 8 bases and J shed 5 bases, with 30 bases lying between them. Germline values: CDR1 ENHRY, CDR2 SYGVKD. The CDR3 nucleotides are TGTGCCATCTCACACTCCTCTAAGCGGCACACCAGGAGGGAGACCCAGTACTTC. Residues: CAISHSSKRHTRRETQYF.

The chain joins TRBV2 to TRBJ1-1; no firm D call. CDR3 length equals 15 residues. Germline lookup yields CDR1 SNHLY and CDR2 FYNNEI. Trimming pared 1 base from V and 4 bases from J, leaving 13 bases between. The CDR3, as DNA: TGTGCCAGCAGTGAAGAGACGGTAGGGTTCACTGAAGCTTTCTTT. Its protein product is CASSEETVGFTEAFF.

This clonotype showed up many times. The chain combines TRBV10-3 with TRBJ2-5; D might be TRBD1 (6 bases). With 6 bases removed from V and 5 bases from J, the gap between germline ends came to 19 bases. The CDR3 contains 15 residues. CDR1 is ENHRY, CDR2 SYGVKD, per germline. CDR3: CAISPTDSSGETQYF. As DNA, the CDR3 is TGTGCCATCAGCCCGACGGACAGCTCCGGGGAGACCCAGTACTTC.

This clonotype was observed many times. The chain employs TRBV4-1 and TRBJ2-1, with D possibly being TRBD2 (6 bases). Germline V gene data show CDR1 as MGHRA and CDR2 as YSYEKL. The CDR3 sequence is 14 residues long. V was clipped by 1 base and J by 9 bases, with 13 bases between them. The CDR3 is CASSQVGGVGEQFF. Here the CDR3 DNA reads TGCGCCAGCAGCCAAGTGGGGGGTGTGGGTGAGCAGTTCTTC.

The chain couples TRBV2 to TRBJ2-7, with 14 bases lining up with TRBD2. Germline CDR1 is SNHLY and CDR2 is FYNNEI. The CDR3 extends over 15 amino acids. V shed 4 bases, J shed 6 bases, and the junction held 5 bases outside the gene matches. In DNA form, the CDR3 reads TGTGCCAGCAGTGTGGGACTAGCGGGAGCTGGCGAGCAGTACTTC. This sequence encodes CASSVGLAGAGEQYF.

This clonotype was observed a handful of times. V usage is TRBV11-2 and J usage is TRBJ2-3; 11 bases align to TRBD2. The junction had 13 bases not matched to a gene; V was cut back by 2 bases and J by 3 bases. CDR3 length: 19 amino acids. Germline V gene data show CDR1 as SGHAT and CDR2 as FQNNGV. Here the CDR3 DNA reads TGTGCCAGCAGCTTATCCATAAAAATAGCGGGAGGGCGGACAGATACGCAGTATTTT. Encoded protein: CASSLSIKIAGGRTDTQYF. The full variable domain, rest sourced from reference TRBV11-2 and TRBJ2-3, is EAGVAQSPRYKIIEKRQSVAFWCNPISGHATLYWYQQILGQGPKLLIQFQNNGVVDDSQLPKDRFSAERLKGVDSTLKIQPAKLEDSAVYLCASSLSIKIAGGRTDTQYFGPGTRLTVL.

This clonotype occurred many times. The chain carries TRBV20-1 and TRBJ1-4; a weak D match, TRBD1 (5 bases). Germline values: CDR1 DFQATT, CDR2 SNEGSKA (reference sequence). V shed 5 bases and J shed 7 bases, with 14 bases lying between them. The CDR3 is 13 residues long. CDR3 sequence: CSAQPGPPEKLFF. The CDR3 DNA is TGCAGTGCTCAACCGGGGCCGCCTGAAAAACTGTTTTTT.

The chain recombines TRBV4-1 with TRBJ2-7; TRBD1 agrees at 8 bases. The trim removed 1 base at V and 2 bases at J, leaving 4 bases unmatched. Germline V gene sequence: CDR1 MGHRA, CDR2 YSYEKL. This CDR3 has 15 residues. The CDR3: CASSQGGTGTYEQYF. The CDR3 nucleotides are TGCGCCAGCAGCCAAGGGGGGACAGGAACCTACGAGCAGTACTTC.

This clonotype was seen many times. The chain combines TRBV10-3 with TRBJ2-1; 8 positions agree with TRBD2. Trimming at V came to 0 bases and at J to 7 bases, leaving 5 bases not matched to a gene. This CDR3 is built from 15 residues. Germline assignment: CDR1 ENHRY and CDR2 SYGVKD. CDR3 residues: CAISESGTSSNEQFF. CDR3 DNA: TGTGCCATCAGTGAGTCCGGGACTAGTTCGAATGAGCAGTTCTTC.

This clonotype was recorded many times. This rearrangement joins TRBV7-6 to TRBJ2-2, with 10 bases lining up with TRBD1. The CDR3 runs to 15 residues. The V and J ends lost 6 bases and 5 bases, in that order; junction bases with no gene match: 6. Germline CDR1 and CDR2: SGHVS and FNYEAQ. This CDR3 reads CASREGTGVTGELFF. The CDR3 nucleotides read TGTGCCAGCAGGGAGGGGACAGGGGTGACCGGGGAGCTGTTTTTT.

This clonotype occurred a few times. This chain links TRBV12-3 or TRBV12-4 with TRBJ2-1; D tentatively fits TRBD1 or TRBD2 (5 bases each). The CDR3 length is 15 residues. Trimming took 2 bases from V and 6 from J, leaving 14 bases between them. CDR3 loop: CASSLFGSGGNEQFF. The CDR3 bases are TGTGCCAGCAGTTTATTTGGGAGTGGGGGCAATGAGCAGTTCTTC.

The genes are TRBV5-1 and TRBJ2-1; tentatively, D is TRBD2 (7 bases). The CDR3 consists of 14 residues. CDR1 is SGHRS and CDR2 is YFSETQ in the germline V gene. V was trimmed by 3 bases and J by 9 bases, leaving 16 bases between them. CDR3 nucleotide sequence: TGCGCCAGCAGCTCCGAGGGGGGGCCGATTGAGCAGTTCTTC. Its translation: CASSSEGGPIEQFF.

The J gene is TRBJ2-6, the V gene TRBV5-5; tentative D call: TRBD1 (5 bases). V shed 2 bases and J shed 5 bases, with 14 bases lying between them. The CDR3 is made up of 16 amino acids. Germline CDR1 is SGHKS and CDR2 is YYEKEE (reference sequence). The CDR3 protein is CASSFDQGSWANVLTF. CDR3 bases: TGTGCCAGCAGCTTTGATCAGGGAAGCTGGGCCAACGTCCTGACTTTC.

This clonotype has more than one count but fewer than ten. The chain uses TRBV29-1 and TRBJ1-4; 9 bases are shared with TRBD1. Germline CDR1 reads SQVTM; CDR2 reads ANQGSEA. CDR3 length equals 13 residues. V shed 6 bases, J shed 9 bases, and the junction held 8 bases outside the gene matches. CDR3 nucleotides: TGCAGCGTCAATACCGGGACAGGGCAAAAACTGTTTTTT. It translates to CSVNTGTGQKLFF.

This clonotype was counted between two and nine times. Germline and junction disagree at one end, which may indicate a read error. V usage is TRBV7-9 and J usage is TRBJ2-1; D is ambiguous. In germline, CDR1 is SEHNR, CDR2 FQNEAQ (reference sequence). CDR3 length: 11 residues. The CDR3 spells CASSNGNEQFF. The CDR3 DNA is TGTGCAAGCAGCAACGGGAATGAGCAGTTCTTC.

The gene calls are TRBV5-6 and TRBJ2-1, with D perhaps matching TRBD1 or TRBD2 (5 bases each). Germline CDR1 SGHDT, CDR2 YYEEEE. Between the trimmed V and J ends, which lost 4 bases and 3 bases, there was a span of 14 bases. This CDR3 comprises 15 residues. The CDR3 protein is CASSPGTRVYNEQFF. CDR3 nucleotide sequence: TGTGCCAGCAGCCCCGGGACCCGCGTCTACAATGAGCAGTTCTTC.

This clonotype turned up a few times. The rearrangement joins TRBV15 to TRBJ1-1; D possibly corresponds to TRBD1 (5 bases). Trimming left V 0 bases short and J 1 base short, with 9 bases between. CDR1 and CDR2 from the germline V gene are LNHNV and YYDKDF (reference sequence). This CDR3 is 15 amino acids long. The CDR3 region has the DNA TGTGCCACCAGCAGAGATCGACAGAAGAACACTGAAGCTTTCTTT. It codes for CATSRDRQKNTEAFF. The entire variable domain, with the rest obtained from reference TRBV15 and TRBJ1-1, is as follows: DAMVIQNPRYQVTQFGKPVTLSCSQTLNHNVMYWYQQKSSQAPKLLFHYYDKDFNNEADTPDNFQSRRPNTSFCFLDIRSPGLGDTAMYLCATSRDRQKNTEAFFGQGTRLTVV.

This clonotype was seen ten or more times. The gene calls are TRBV12-3 or TRBV12-4 and TRBJ1-1, with no clear D. The CDR3 length is 14 residues. Between the trimmed V and J ends, which lost 3 bases and 0 bases, there was a span of 8 bases. The CDR3 nucleotides read TGTGCCAGCAGTTTGAACAGTATGAACACTGAAGCTTTCTTT. It yields the protein CASSLNSMNTEAFF.

J is TRBJ2-7 and V is TRBV24-1; 8 positions agree with TRBD2. V lost 3 bases to trimming and J lost 0 bases; unmatched junction nucleotides: 9. The CDR3 consists of 17 residues. From germline, CDR1 is KGHDR and CDR2 SFDVKD. The CDR3 here is CATSDGLSGASSYEQYF. CDR3 in DNA: TGTGCCACCAGTGATGGCCTTAGCGGGGCAAGCTCCTACGAGCAGTACTTC.

In this sample, this clonotype turned up a few times. V gene TRBV29-1 combines with J gene TRBJ2-3; D might be TRBD2 (5 bases). V lost 6 bases, J lost 2 bases, and 12 bases lay in between. This CDR3 is 13 amino acids long. The germline CDR1 and CDR2 sequences are SQVTM and ANQGSEA. CDR3 sequence reads: CSVDEGATDTQYF. In DNA, the CDR3 is TGCAGCGTCGACGAGGGAGCCACAGATACGCAGTATTTT.

This clonotype was detected a few times. The chain carries TRBV2 and TRBJ1-1; D unclear. Germline CDR1 SNHLY, CDR2 FYNNEI. Between the trimmed V and J ends, which lost 3 bases and 0 bases, there was a span of 8 bases. The length of the CDR3 is 14 residues. DNA for the CDR3: TGTGCCAGCAGTGATACGGATCTGAACACTGAAGCTTTCTTT. It yields the protein CASSDTDLNTEAFF.

This clonotype has at least ten counts. This chain joins TRBV2 and TRBJ2-7; TRBD1 aligns across 8 bases. CDR1 and CDR2 from the germline V gene are SNHLY and FYNNEI. The CDR3 sequence is 13 residues long. V lost 6 bases, J lost 5 bases, and 6 bases stayed unmatched. This CDR3 reads CASRSGGIDEQYV. CDR3 nucleotides: TGTGCCAGCAGGTCAGGGGGCATCGACGAGCAGTACGTC.

The sample holds a few counts of this clonotype. An end of the junction does not agree with germline; a read error may underlie this. The DNA for the CDR3 is TGTGCCAGCAGTTTAGGACTGAACTTTGGCTACACCTTC. Translated, it gives CASSLGLNFGYTF. The chain is built from TRBV12-3 or TRBV12-4 and TRBJ1-2, with D unresolved. There are 13 residues in the CDR3.

The J gene is TRBJ2-7, the V gene TRBV24-1; D gene ambiguous. The CDR3 covers 13 residues. Germline V gene data show CDR1 as KGHDR and CDR2 as SFDVKD. Deletions cut 8 bases from V and 1 base from J, with 11 bases between. DNA for the CDR3: TGTGCCACCATGCCCCGGTTTTCCTACGAGCAGTACTTC. Protein sequence: CATMPRFSYEQYF.

This clonotype was observed many times. This chain connects TRBV10-3 to TRBJ2-7, with 7 positions matching TRBD1. Trimming at V came to 0 bases and at J to 1 base, leaving 3 bases not matched to a gene. Germline V CDR1 and CDR2: ENHRY, SYGVKD. CDR3 size: 15 residues. The CDR3 sequence is CAISESGGASYEQYF. CDR3 nucleotide sequence: TGTGCCATCAGTGAGTCAGGGGGCGCTTCCTACGAGCAGTACTTC.

The chain is built from TRBV10-3 and TRBJ2-3; D is undetermined. With 2 bases removed from V and 0 bases from J, the gap between germline ends came to 12 bases. This CDR3 region has 16 residues. Germline-derived CDR1 and CDR2 are ENHRY and SYGVKD. DNA of the CDR3: TGTGCCATCAGTGAGAAGAACGGTTGGAGCACAGATACGCAGTATTTT. Protein: CAISEKNGWSTDTQYF.

The CDR3 region has the DNA TGTGCCAGCAGTCCCCGGGCCCGCAACGAGGAGCCCCAGCATTTT. This codes for CASSPRARNEEPQHF. V is TRBV27 and J is TRBJ1-5; D remains ambiguous. Trimming pared 5 bases from V and 8 bases from J, leaving 19 bases between. Germline CDR1 MNHEY, CDR2 SMNVEV (reference sequence). The CDR3 extends over 15 amino acids.